This T cell receptor (beta chain) derives from a study of cytomegalovirus exposure and HLA in healthy donors. This CDR3 is built from 15 residues. V lost 4 bases and J 5 bases, leaving 16 bases between the germline ends. Looked up from germline, CDR1 is SGHNT and CDR2 is YYREEE (reference sequence). In this sample, this clone turned up once. PCR involved 60 Vbeta and 13 Jbeta primers. Clones were sequenced by immunoSEQ multiplex PCR, and TCRdb holds only the in-frame ones, with some missing. The sample consists of some 150,000 clones, just under 80% of them appearing once. What was sequenced was PBMCs. The chain recombines TRBV5-4 with TRBJ1-5; D unclear. The receptor was derived from a woman in her 50s in good health and CMV-seronegative. The CDR3 here is CASSRGEENYQPQHF. In nucleotides, the CDR3 is TGTGCCAGCAGCAGAGGAGAAGAGAATTATCAGCCCCAGCATTTT.